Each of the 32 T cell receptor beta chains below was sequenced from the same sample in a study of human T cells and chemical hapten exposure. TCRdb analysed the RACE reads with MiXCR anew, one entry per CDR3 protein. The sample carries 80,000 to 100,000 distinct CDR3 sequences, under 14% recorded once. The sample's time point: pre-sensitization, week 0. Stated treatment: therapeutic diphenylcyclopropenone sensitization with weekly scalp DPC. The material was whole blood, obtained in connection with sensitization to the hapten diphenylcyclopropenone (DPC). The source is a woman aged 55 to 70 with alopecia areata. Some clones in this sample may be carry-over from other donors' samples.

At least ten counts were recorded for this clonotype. The CDR3 DNA reads as TGTGCCAGCAGCCAACGCCCTAATGGGGCCAACGTCCTGACTTTC. Residues: CASSQRPNGANVLTF. The rearrangement joins TRBV27 to TRBJ2-6; D gene ambiguous. The length of the CDR3 is 15 residues. The germline V and J ends were trimmed by 6 bases and 3 bases, with 12 bases remaining between them. Germline CDR1 reads MNHEY; CDR2 reads SMNVEV (reference sequence).

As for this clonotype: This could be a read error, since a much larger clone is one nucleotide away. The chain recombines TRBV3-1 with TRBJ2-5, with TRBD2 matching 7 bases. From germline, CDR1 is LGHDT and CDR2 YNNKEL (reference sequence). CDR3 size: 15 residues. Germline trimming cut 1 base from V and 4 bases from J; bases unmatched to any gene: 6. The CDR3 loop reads CASSQGTRGAETQYF. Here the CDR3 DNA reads TGTGCCAGCAGCCAAGGGACTAGAGGGGCAGAGACCCAGTACTTC.

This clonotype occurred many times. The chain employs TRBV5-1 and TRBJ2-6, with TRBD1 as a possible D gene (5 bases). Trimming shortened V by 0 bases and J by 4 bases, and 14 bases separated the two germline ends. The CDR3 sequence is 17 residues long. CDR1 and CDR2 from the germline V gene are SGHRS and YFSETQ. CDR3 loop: CASSLAGQGSGANVLTF. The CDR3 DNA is TGCGCCAGCAGCTTGGCCGGGCAGGGTTCCGGGGCCAACGTCCTGACTTTC.

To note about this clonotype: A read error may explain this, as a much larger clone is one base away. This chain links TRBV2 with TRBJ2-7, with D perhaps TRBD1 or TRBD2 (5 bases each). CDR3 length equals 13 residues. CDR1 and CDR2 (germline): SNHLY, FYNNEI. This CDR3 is CPSSSGTAYEQYF. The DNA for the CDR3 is TGTCCCAGCAGTTCTGGGACCGCCTACGAGCAGTACTTC.

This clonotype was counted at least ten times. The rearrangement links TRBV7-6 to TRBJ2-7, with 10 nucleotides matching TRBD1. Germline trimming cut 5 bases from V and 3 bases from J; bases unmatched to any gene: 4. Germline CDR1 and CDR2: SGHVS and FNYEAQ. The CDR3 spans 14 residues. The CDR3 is CASSPGTGVYEQYF. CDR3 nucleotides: TGTGCCAGCAGCCCCGGGACAGGGGTCTACGAGCAGTACTTC.

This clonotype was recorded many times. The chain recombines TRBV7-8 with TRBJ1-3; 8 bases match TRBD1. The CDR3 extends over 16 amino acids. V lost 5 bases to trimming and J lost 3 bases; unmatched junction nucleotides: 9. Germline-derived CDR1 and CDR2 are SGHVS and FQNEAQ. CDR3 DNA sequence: TGTGCCAGCAGCCCACTAAGGACAGGGAGTGGAAACACCATATATTTT. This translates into CASSPLRTGSGNTIYF.

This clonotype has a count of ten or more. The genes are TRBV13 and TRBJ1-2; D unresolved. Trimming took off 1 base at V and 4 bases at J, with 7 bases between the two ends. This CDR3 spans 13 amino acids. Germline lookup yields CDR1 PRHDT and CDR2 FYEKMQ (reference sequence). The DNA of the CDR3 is TGTGCCAGCAGCTTAGTTCCCTCCTATGGCTACACCTTC. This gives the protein CASSLVPSYGYTF.

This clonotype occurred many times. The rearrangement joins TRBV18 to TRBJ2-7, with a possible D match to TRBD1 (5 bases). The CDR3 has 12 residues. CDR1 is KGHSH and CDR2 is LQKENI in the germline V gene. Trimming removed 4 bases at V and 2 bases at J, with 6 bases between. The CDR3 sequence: CASSQGAYEQYF. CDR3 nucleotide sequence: TGTGCCAGCTCACAAGGGGCCTACGAGCAGTACTTC.

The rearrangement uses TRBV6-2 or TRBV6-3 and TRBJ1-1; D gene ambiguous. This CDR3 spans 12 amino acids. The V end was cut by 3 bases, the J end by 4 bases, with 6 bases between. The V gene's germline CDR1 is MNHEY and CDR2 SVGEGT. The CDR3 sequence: CASSYYRTEAFF. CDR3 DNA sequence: TGTGCCAGCAGTTATTACCGCACTGAAGCTTTCTTT.

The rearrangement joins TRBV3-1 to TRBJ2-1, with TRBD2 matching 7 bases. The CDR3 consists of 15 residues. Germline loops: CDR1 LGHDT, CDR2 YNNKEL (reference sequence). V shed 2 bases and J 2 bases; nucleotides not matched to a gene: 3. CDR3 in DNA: TGTGCCAGCAGCCAATGGGGGGGACCCTACAATGAGCAGTTCTTC. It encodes CASSQWGGPYNEQFF.

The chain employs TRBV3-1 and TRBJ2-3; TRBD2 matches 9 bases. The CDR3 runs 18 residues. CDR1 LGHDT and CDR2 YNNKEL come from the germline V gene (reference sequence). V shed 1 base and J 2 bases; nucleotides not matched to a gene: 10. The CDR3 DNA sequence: TGTGCCAGCAGCCAAGTTCGCGGGGGGGCCGGAAACACAGATACGCAGTATTTT. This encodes CASSQVRGGAGNTDTQYF.

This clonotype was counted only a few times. The DNA for the CDR3 is TGTGCCACCAGTGAAGGAGGGGCTGGGGAAAGCATTCAGTACTTC. It yields the protein CATSEGGAGESIQYF. This rearrangement joins TRBV24-1 to TRBJ2-4, with D perhaps TRBD2 (6 bases). Germline CDR1 is KGHDR and CDR2 is SFDVKD. With 4 bases removed from V and 9 bases from J, the gap between germline ends came to 18 bases. The CDR3 totals 15 residues.

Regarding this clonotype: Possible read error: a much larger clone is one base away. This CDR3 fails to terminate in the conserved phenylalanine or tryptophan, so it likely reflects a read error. CDR3 loop: CSARTSGSYNSPLHL. Written as DNA, the CDR3 is TGCAGTGCTAGGACCAGCGGCTCCTATAATTCACCCCTCCACCTT. V is TRBV20-1 and J is TRBJ1-6; D is unresolved. There are 15 residues in the CDR3. V gave up 3 bases and J gave up 0 bases, with 9 bases separating them. The germline CDR1 and CDR2 sequences are DFQATT and SNEGSKA (reference sequence).

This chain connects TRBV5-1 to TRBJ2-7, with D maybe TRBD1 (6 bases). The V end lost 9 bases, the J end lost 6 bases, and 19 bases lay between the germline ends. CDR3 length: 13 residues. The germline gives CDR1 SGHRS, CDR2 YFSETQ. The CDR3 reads CATSGTDSGEQYF. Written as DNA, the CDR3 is TGCGCCACCTCCGGGACGGACAGCGGCGAGCAGTACTTC.

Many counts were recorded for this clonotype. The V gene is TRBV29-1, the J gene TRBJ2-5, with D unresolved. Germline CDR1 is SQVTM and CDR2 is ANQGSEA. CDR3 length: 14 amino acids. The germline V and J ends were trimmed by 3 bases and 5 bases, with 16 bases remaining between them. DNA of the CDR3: TGCAGCGTTGACCCCGGGTCCGGCGCGGAGACCCAGTACTTC. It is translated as CSVDPGSGAETQYF.

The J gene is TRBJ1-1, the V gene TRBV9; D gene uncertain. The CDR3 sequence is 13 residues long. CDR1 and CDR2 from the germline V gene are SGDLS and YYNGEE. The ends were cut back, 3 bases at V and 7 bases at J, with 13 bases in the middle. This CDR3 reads CASSDQTALEAFF. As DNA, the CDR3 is TGTGCCAGCAGCGACCAGACGGCCCTTGAAGCTTTCTTT.

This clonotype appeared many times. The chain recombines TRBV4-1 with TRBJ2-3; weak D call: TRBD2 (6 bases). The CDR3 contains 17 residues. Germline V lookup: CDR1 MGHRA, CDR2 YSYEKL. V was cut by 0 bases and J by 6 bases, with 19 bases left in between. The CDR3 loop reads CASSQDRFYSGGDTQYF. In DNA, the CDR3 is TGCGCCAGCAGCCAAGATCGGTTTTATAGCGGAGGCGATACGCAGTATTTT.

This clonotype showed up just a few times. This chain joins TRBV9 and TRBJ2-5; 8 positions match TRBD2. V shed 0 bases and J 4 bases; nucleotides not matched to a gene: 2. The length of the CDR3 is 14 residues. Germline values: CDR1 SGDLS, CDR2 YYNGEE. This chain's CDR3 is CASSVAGGIETQYF. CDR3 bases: TGTGCCAGCAGCGTAGCGGGGGGGATAGAGACCCAGTACTTC.

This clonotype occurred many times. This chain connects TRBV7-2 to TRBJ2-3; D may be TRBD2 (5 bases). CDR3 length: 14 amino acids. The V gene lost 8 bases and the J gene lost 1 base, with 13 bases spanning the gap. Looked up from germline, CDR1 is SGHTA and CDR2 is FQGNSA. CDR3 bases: TGTGCCAGCGTCTACAGCGGAGGCACAGATACGCAGTATTTT. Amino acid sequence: CASVYSGGTDTQYF.

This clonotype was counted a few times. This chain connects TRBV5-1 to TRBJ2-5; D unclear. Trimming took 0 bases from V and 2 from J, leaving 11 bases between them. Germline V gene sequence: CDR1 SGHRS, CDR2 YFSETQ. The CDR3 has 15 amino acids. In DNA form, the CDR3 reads TGCGCCAGCAGCTTGGTGGGCCCCCCGCAAGAGACCCAGTACTTC. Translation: CASSLVGPPQETQYF.

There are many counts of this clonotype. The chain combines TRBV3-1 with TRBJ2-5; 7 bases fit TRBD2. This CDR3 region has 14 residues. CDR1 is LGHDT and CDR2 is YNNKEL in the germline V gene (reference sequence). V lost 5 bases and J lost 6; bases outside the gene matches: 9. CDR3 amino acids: CASSGSGAGKTQYF. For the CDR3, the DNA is TGTGCCAGCAGCGGAAGCGGGGCGGGGAAGACCCAGTACTTC.

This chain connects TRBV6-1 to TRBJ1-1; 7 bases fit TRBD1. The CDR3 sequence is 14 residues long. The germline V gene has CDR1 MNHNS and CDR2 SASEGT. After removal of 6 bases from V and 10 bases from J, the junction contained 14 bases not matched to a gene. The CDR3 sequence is CASRGTAAAILAFF. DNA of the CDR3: TGTGCCAGCAGGGGGACAGCAGCTGCGATTCTAGCTTTCTTT.

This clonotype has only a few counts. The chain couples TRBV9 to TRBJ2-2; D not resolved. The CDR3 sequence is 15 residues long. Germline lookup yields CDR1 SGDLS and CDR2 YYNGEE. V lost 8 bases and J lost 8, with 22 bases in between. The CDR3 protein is CASSAPGFLWGELFF. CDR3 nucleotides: TGTGCCAGTTCCGCCCCGGGCTTCCTTTGGGGGGAGCTGTTTTTT.

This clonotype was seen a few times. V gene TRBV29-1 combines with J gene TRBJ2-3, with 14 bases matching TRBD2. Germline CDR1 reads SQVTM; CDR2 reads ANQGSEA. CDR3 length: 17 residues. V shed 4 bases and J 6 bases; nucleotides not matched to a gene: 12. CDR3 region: CSVGGLAGARVRDTQYF. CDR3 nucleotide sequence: TGCAGCGTTGGGGGACTAGCGGGGGCCCGGGTCCGGGATACGCAGTATTTT.

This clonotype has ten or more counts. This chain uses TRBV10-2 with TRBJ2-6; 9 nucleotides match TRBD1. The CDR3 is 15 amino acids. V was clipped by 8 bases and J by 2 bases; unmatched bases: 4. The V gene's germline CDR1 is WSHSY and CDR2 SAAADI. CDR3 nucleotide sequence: TGCGCCAGCGGGGGGACAGGGACTGGGGCCAACGTCCTGACTTTC. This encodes CASGGTGTGANVLTF.

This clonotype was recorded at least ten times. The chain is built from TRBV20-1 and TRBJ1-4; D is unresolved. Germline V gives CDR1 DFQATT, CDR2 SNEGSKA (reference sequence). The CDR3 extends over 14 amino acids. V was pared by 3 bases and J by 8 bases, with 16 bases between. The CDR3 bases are TGCAGTGCTAGGCCCCAAGGTCAGACAGAAAAACTGTTTTTT. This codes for CSARPQGQTEKLFF.

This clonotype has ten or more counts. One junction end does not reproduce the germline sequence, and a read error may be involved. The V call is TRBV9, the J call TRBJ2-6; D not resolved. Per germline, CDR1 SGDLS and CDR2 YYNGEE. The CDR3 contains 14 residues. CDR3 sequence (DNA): TGTGCCAGCAGCGCGCCGACCCCGGCCGACGTCCTGACTTTC. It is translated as CASSAPTPADVLTF.

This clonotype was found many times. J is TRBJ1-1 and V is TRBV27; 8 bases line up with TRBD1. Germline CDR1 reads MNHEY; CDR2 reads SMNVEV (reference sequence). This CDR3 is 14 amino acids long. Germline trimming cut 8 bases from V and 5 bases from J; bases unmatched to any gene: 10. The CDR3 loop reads CASRGQGRWTEAFF. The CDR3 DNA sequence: TGTGCCAGCCGAGGACAGGGACGATGGACTGAAGCTTTCTTT.

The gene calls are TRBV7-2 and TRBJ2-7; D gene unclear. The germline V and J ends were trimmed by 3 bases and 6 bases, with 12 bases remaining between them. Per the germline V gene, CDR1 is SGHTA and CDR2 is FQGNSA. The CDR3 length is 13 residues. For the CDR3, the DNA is TGTGCCAGCAGCTTTCGGGCGGACCCCGAGCAGTACTTC. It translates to CASSFRADPEQYF.

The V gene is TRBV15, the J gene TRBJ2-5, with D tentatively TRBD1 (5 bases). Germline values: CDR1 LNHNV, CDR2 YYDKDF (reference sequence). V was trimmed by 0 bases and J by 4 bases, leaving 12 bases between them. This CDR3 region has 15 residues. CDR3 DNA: TGTGCCACCAGCAGAGATACAGGCGGTCGAGAGACCCAGTACTTC. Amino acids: CATSRDTGGRETQYF.

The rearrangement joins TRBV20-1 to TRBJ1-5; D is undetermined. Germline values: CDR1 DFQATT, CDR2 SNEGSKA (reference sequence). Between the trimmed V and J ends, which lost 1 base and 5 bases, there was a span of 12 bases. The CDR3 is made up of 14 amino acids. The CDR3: CSARAEPGYQPQHF. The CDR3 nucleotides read TGCAGTGCTAGAGCCGAGCCCGGGTATCAGCCCCAGCATTTT.

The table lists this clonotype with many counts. DNA of the CDR3: TGTGCCAGCAGCTTAACATGGGACTCCTCTTTGGAAACGCAGTATTTT. It encodes CASSLTWDSSLETQYF. The chain carries TRBV7-9 and TRBJ2-3, with D possibly matching TRBD2 (6 bases). The germline V gene has CDR1 SEHNR and CDR2 FQNEAQ (reference sequence). CDR3 size: 16 residues. V was cut by 2 bases and J by 9 bases, with 21 bases left in between.